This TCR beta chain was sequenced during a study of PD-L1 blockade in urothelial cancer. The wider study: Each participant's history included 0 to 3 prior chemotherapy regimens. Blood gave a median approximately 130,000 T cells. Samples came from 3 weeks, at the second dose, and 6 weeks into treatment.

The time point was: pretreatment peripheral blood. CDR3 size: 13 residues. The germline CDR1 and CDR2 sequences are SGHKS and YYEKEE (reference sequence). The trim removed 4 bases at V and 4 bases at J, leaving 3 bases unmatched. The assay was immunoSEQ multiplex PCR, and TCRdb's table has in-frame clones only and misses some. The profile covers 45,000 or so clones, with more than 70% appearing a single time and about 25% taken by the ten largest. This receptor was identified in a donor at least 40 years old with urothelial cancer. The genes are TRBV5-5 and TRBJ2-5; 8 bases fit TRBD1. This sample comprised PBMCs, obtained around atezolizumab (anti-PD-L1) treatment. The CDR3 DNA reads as TGTGCCAGCAGCGGACAGGGTGGAGAGACCCAGTACTTC. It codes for CASSGQGGETQYF.